This TCR beta chain was captured in a study of response to subunit inactivated influenza vaccine. Study-wide findings and caveats: It was the authors' suggestion that each seasonal influenza vaccination recruits few new T cells.

TCRdb re-derived calls from the RT-PCR reads in MiXCR, one entry per CDR3 protein. This sample has 650,000 to 700,000 distinct CDR3 sequences; about 15% occur once, and the top ten carry around a tenth. This clonotype was counted at least ten times. What it binds is not known. Trimming took 3 bases from V and 0 from J, leaving 17 bases between them. CDR1 and CDR2 from the germline V gene are KGHDR and SFDVKD. The CDR3 is 18 amino acids. Sequences were derived from PBMCs from blood, sampled approximately 13 days after vaccination. This TCR derives from a man in his fifties or sixties who received an inactivated influenza vaccine. The chain uses TRBV24-1 and TRBJ2-1; no definite D call. CDR3 sequence reads: CATSDIPRTAFSYNEQFF. CDR3 DNA: TGTGCCACCAGTGATATCCCCCGTACAGCCTTCTCCTACAATGAGCAGTTCTTC.